A single sample gave rise to the 5 T cell receptor beta chains below, sequenced in a study of CD8+ T cells in alopecia areata. The sample's treatment: oral pan-JAK inhibitor, 5-10 mg twice daily. Once RNA had been extracted, it was reverse transcribed into cDNA to act as the sequencing template. Clones were sequenced by immunoSEQ multiplex PCR, and TCRdb holds only the in-frame ones, with some missing. The sample lists approximately 150,000 clones; approximately 86% were seen once. The sequenced sample was CD8+ T cells sorted from blood, obtained at week 4, from a patient treated with tofacitinib. The receptors here all came from a human donor with alopecia areata.

CDR3 bases: TGCAGCGCTCCAAGGACTAGCGGGATAGCAGGCTCCTACAATGAGCAGTTCTTC. It specifies CSAPRTSGIAGSYNEQFF. V and J are TRBV29-1 and TRBJ2-1, with 12 nucleotides matching TRBD2. Germline CDR1 is SQVTM and CDR2 is ANQGSEA. V shed 7 bases and J 0 bases; nucleotides not matched to a gene: 13. CDR3 length equals 18 residues.

Of note for this clone: This sample also contains other DNA sequences that code for the same CDR3. This chain joins TRBV4-1 and TRBJ2-7; D gene unclear. Germline assignment: CDR1 MGHRA and CDR2 YSYEKL. With 1 base removed from V and 1 base from J, the gap between germline ends came to 5 bases. CDR3 length equals 13 residues. The CDR3 is CASSQGGSYEQYF. CDR3 nucleotides: TGCGCCAGCAGCCAAGGGGGTTCCTACGAGCAGTACTTC.

The gene calls are TRBV19 and TRBJ1-1, with D uncertain. Trimming removed 9 bases from V and 3 bases from J, with 11 bases in between. Germline CDR1 and CDR2: LNHDA and SQIVND (reference sequence). The CDR3 loop spans 12 amino acids. CDR3 in amino acids: CASADWDTEAFF. The DNA of the CDR3 is TGTGCCAGCGCAGATTGGGACACTGAAGCTTTCTTT.

The chain joins TRBV29-1 to TRBJ2-2, with D possibly TRBD1 on 5 matching bases. Germline V gene sequence: CDR1 SQVTM, CDR2 ANQGSEA. The CDR3 runs 14 residues. The V end lost 3 bases, the J end lost 3 bases, and 11 bases lay between the germline ends. CDR3 nucleotides: TGCAGCGTTGATCGCCAGGGTGACACCGGGGAGCTGTTTTTT. It specifies CSVDRQGDTGELFF.

This clone was observed once. The V gene is TRBV5-1, the J gene TRBJ2-3; 9 bases fit TRBD2. CDR1 is SGHRS, CDR2 YFSETQ, per germline. There are 16 residues in the CDR3. V trimming: 3 bases; J trimming: 3 bases; junction bases outside the gene matches: 8. In DNA, the CDR3 is TGCGCCAGCAGCTACAGGACTAGCGCCCGTACAGATACGCAGTATTTT. Translated, it gives CASSYRTSARTDTQYF.